Presented here are 30 T cell receptor beta chains from one specimen sequenced in a study of T cell responses to AZD1222 COVID-19 vaccine. Measured with immunoSEQ multiplex PCR; TCRdb has only the in-frame clones, and not every one. The table lists over 150,000 clones, around 87% of them singletons. The sample was peripheral blood, taken on day 0 of AZD1222 vaccination. These receptors all come from an adult in good health.

This clone was seen a single time. The chain joins TRBV29-1 to TRBJ2-7; D is perhaps TRBD2 (6 bases). Deletions cut 4 bases from V and 4 bases from J, with 8 bases between. The CDR3 runs 11 residues. Germline CDR1 SQVTM, CDR2 ANQGSEA. The CDR3 DNA sequence: TGCAGCGTTGTGCGGGGATACGAGCAGTACTTC. This codes for CSVVRGYEQYF.

The chain carries TRBV2 and TRBJ1-6; TRBD1 agrees at 10 bases. Trimming cost V 11 bases and J 5 bases; bases outside gene matches: 6. This CDR3 spans 14 amino acids. In germline, CDR1 is SNHLY, CDR2 FYNNEI. The DNA of the CDR3 is TGTGCCCTAGACAGGGGGCGTAATAATTCACCCCTCCACTTT. Translating gives CALDRGRNNSPLHF.

This clone was picked up one time. The chain carries TRBV5-1 and TRBJ1-4, with TRBD1 matching over 9 bases. CDR1 and CDR2 from the germline V gene are SGHRS and YFSETQ. With 4 bases clipped from V and 8 bases from J, the junction kept 6 bases outside the gene matches. The CDR3 loop spans 14 amino acids. CDR3 nucleotide sequence: TGCGCCAGCAGCGAGGGACAGGGTTGGGAAAAACTGTTTTTT. Protein sequence: CASSEGQGWEKLFF.

This clone showed up just once. The rearrangement uses TRBV7-2 and TRBJ1-5, with TRBD1 as a possible D gene (6 bases). The CDR3 runs 16 residues. CDR1 is SGHTA and CDR2 is FQGNSA in the germline V gene. V was pared by 1 base and J by 5 bases, with 15 bases between. The CDR3 spells CASSLGGTLADQPQHF. The CDR3 DNA follows: TGTGCCAGCAGCTTAGGAGGGACACTGGCAGATCAGCCCCAGCATTTT.

J is TRBJ2-1 and V is TRBV9; 9 bases line up with TRBD2. The CDR3 consists of 18 residues. Germline lookup yields CDR1 SGDLS and CDR2 YYNGEE. J lost 4 bases, V lost 0 bases, and 11 bases had no gene match. CDR3 nucleotide sequence: TGTGCCAGCAGCGTAGCTCCAGTAGCGGGAGACCTTTACAATGAGCAGTTCTTC. The encoded protein is CASSVAPVAGDLYNEQFF.

V gene TRBV4-2 combines with J gene TRBJ1-1; possible D gene TRBD1, 5 bases. This CDR3 spans 14 amino acids. V was cut by 0 bases and J by 6 bases, with 11 bases left in between. Germline values: CDR1 LGHNA, CDR2 YNFKEQ. The CDR3 reads CASSQESIGAEAFF. The CDR3 DNA is TGTGCCAGCAGCCAAGAATCTATAGGGGCTGAAGCTTTCTTT.

The rearrangement joins TRBV19 to TRBJ1-3; a weak D match, TRBD1 (5 bases). Germline V lookup: CDR1 LNHDA, CDR2 SQIVND (reference sequence). V was shortened by 3 bases and J by 0 bases, with 15 bases between the two germline ends. The CDR3 contains 17 residues. CDR3 residues: CASSIYLRGTSGNTIYF. CDR3 DNA sequence: TGTGCCAGTAGTATTTACCTTAGGGGCACCTCTGGAAACACCATATATTTT.

The chain has TRBV27 and TRBJ2-7; 8 nucleotides agree with TRBD2. The V gene's germline CDR1 is MNHEY and CDR2 SMNVEV (reference sequence). This CDR3 contains 14 residues. After removal of 4 bases from V and 6 bases from J, the junction contained 8 bases not matched to a gene. The CDR3 sequence: CASSSGTSNREQYF. The CDR3 DNA follows: TGTGCCAGCAGTTCCGGGACTAGTAACCGCGAGCAGTACTTC.

The V call is TRBV19, the J call TRBJ2-3; 8 bases fit TRBD2. CDR3 length: 15 residues. V lost 1 base, J lost 2 bases, and 2 bases stayed unmatched. The V gene's germline CDR1 is LNHDA and CDR2 SQIVND (reference sequence). CDR3: CASSIGTSPTDTQYF. The CDR3 DNA follows: TGTGCCAGTAGTATAGGGACTAGCCCCACAGATACGCAGTATTTT.

CDR3 sequence: CASRRQISNQPQHF. CDR3 nucleotides: TGTGCCAGCCGAAGGCAGATTAGCAATCAGCCCCAGCATTTT. The rearrangement uses TRBV2 and TRBJ1-5; no reliable D call. Per the germline V gene, CDR1 is SNHLY and CDR2 is FYNNEI. The V and J ends lost 8 bases and 0 bases respectively, with 11 bases between them. The CDR3 has 14 amino acids.

The DNA of the CDR3 is TGTGCCAGCAGCCCCCCAGTAGCCACCCCCTACGAGCAGTACTTC. Protein: CASSPPVATPYEQYF. The chain recombines TRBV5-7 with TRBJ2-7; D is unclear. TRBV5-7 is an open reading frame whose function is uncertain. The CDR3 is 15 residues long. The V end lost 4 bases, the J end lost 2 bases, and 16 bases lay between the germline ends.

The rearrangement uses TRBV9 and TRBJ2-7, with TRBD2 as a possible D gene (6 bases). V lost 0 bases and J 5 bases, leaving 15 bases between the germline ends. The CDR3 extends over 15 amino acids. The V gene's germline CDR1 is SGDLS and CDR2 YYNGEE. The CDR3 protein is CASSVGKAGNDEQYF. The CDR3 coding sequence is TGTGCCAGCAGCGTAGGCAAGGCGGGAAACGACGAGCAGTACTTC.

The gene calls are TRBV2 and TRBJ2-7; 8 bases line up with TRBD2. The CDR3 consists of 14 residues. The V gene's germline CDR1 is SNHLY and CDR2 FYNNEI. V lost 9 bases, J lost 5 bases, and 12 bases stayed unmatched. The CDR3 protein is CARRLRAGADEQYF. The CDR3 DNA reads TGTGCCAGGCGCCTACGAGCGGGAGCTGACGAGCAGTACTTC.

This chain links TRBV4-1 with TRBJ1-4, with D possibly matching TRBD1 (5 bases). The V gene's germline CDR1 is MGHRA and CDR2 YSYEKL. The V end was cut by 5 bases, the J end by 2 bases, with 9 bases between. CDR3 length equals 14 residues. CDR3 protein: CASSSGLTNEKLFF. The CDR3, as DNA: TGCGCCAGCAGCTCGGGACTGACTAATGAAAAACTGTTTTTT.

The CDR3 coding sequence is TGTGCCAGCAACCGAGGAACGCCGTACGAGCAGTACTTC. Amino acids: CASNRGTPYEQYF. The rearrangement joins TRBV12-3 or TRBV12-4 to TRBJ2-7; D ambiguous. V lost 7 bases and J 4 bases, leaving 14 bases between the germline ends. The CDR3 has 13 residues.

CDR3 in amino acids: CASSLVPSAQETQYF. DNA for the CDR3: TGTGCCAGCAGCCTGGTTCCCTCCGCGCAAGAGACCCAGTACTTC. The chain has TRBV5-4 and TRBJ2-5; no clear D. Germline-derived CDR1 and CDR2 are SGHNT and YYREEE (reference sequence). Trimming removed 4 bases from V and 2 bases from J, with 15 bases in between. This CDR3 is 15 amino acids long.

The chain employs TRBV10-2 and TRBJ1-4; a possible D gene is TRBD1 (6 bases). With 5 bases removed from V and 8 bases from J, the gap between germline ends came to 18 bases. Germline-derived CDR1 and CDR2 are WSHSY and SAAADI. This CDR3 contains 15 residues. CDR3 DNA sequence: TGCGCCAGCAGTCCCTTGGACAGCCAAGGAGAAAAACTGTTTTTT. The encoded protein is CASSPLDSQGEKLFF.

The J gene is TRBJ1-1, the V gene TRBV9; D gene ambiguous. Germline CDR1 reads SGDLS; CDR2 reads YYNGEE. V was trimmed by 3 bases and J by 2 bases, leaving 8 bases between them. The CDR3 contains 13 residues. The CDR3 here is CASSATRNTEAFF. Written as DNA, the CDR3 is TGTGCCAGCAGCGCAACAAGAAACACTGAAGCTTTCTTT.

CDR3 residues: CASSPGFRYGYTF. DNA of the CDR3: TGTGCCAGCAGCCCAGGGTTCCGGTATGGCTACACCTTC. The chain joins TRBV7-3 to TRBJ1-2, with D tentatively TRBD1 (5 bases). From germline, CDR1 is SGHTA and CDR2 FQGTGA. Between the trimmed V and J ends, which lost 5 bases and 5 bases, there was a span of 12 bases. The CDR3 covers 13 residues.

The chain links TRBV4-1 to TRBJ1-1, with TRBD1 as a possible D gene (5 bases). The V gene lost 1 base and the J gene lost 6 bases, with 15 bases spanning the gap. Germline CDR1 MGHRA, CDR2 YSYEKL. The CDR3 is made up of 15 amino acids. The CDR3 reads CASSQGGGEFAEAFF. The CDR3 bases are TGCGCCAGCAGCCAAGGGGGAGGGGAATTTGCTGAAGCTTTCTTT.

The chain links TRBV5-1 to TRBJ2-1, with 13 bases lining up with TRBD2. The CDR3 contains 17 residues. Trimming at V came to 4 bases and at J to 2 bases, leaving 6 bases not matched to a gene. Germline V gene data show CDR1 as SGHRS and CDR2 as YFSETQ. The CDR3 bases are TGCGCCAGCAGCGGGGGACTAGCGGGACTCCCCTACAATGAGCAGTTCTTC. This codes for CASSGGLAGLPYNEQFF.

The chain recombines TRBV28 with TRBJ1-2; D is perhaps TRBD1 (5 bases). The V gene's germline CDR1 is MDHEN and CDR2 SYDVKM. Trimming cost V 1 base and J 2 bases, with 8 bases left between them. The CDR3 consists of 14 residues. The CDR3 reads CASSLYRRNYGYTF. CDR3 coding DNA: TGTGCCAGCAGTTTATACAGGAGAAACTATGGCTACACCTTC.

The chain couples TRBV7-9 to TRBJ2-7; 7 nucleotides line up with TRBD1. CDR1 and CDR2 from the germline V gene are SEHNR and FQNEAQ (reference sequence). The CDR3 sequence is 14 residues long. The V segment lost 4 bases and the J segment 2 bases; nucleotides outside the gene matches: 5. The CDR3 DNA reads as TGTGCCAGCAGCTCCCCTGGACAGGCCTACGAGCAGTACTTC. Residues: CASSSPGQAYEQYF. The entire variable domain, with the rest obtained from reference TRBV7-9 and TRBJ2-7, is as follows: DTGVSQNPRHKITKRGQNVTFRCDPISEHNRLYWYRQTLGQGPEFLTYFQNEAQLEKSRLLSDRFSAERPKGSFSTLEIQRTEQGDSAMYLCASSSPGQAYEQYFGPGTRLTVT.

This clone occurred a few times. The chain couples TRBV11-2 to TRBJ2-5; D gene uncertain. Trimming pared 5 bases from V and 5 bases from J, leaving 6 bases between. CDR1 SGHAT and CDR2 FQNNGV come from the germline V gene. The CDR3 has 11 residues. CDR3 in amino acids: CASSPGETQYF. CDR3 bases: TGTGCCAGCAGCCCTGGGGAGACCCAGTACTTC.

The chain is built from TRBV6-5 and TRBJ1-3, with D uncertain. This CDR3 spans 16 amino acids. The germline V and J ends were trimmed by 2 bases and 0 bases, with 11 bases remaining between them. Germline CDR1 MNHEY, CDR2 SVGAGI. In DNA form, the CDR3 reads TGTGCCAGCAGTTACCTCGGACCGAGCTCTGGAAACACCATATATTTT. Amino acids: CASSYLGPSSGNTIYF.

V is TRBV7-9 and J is TRBJ2-7; D not resolved. The length of the CDR3 is 11 residues. The germline gives CDR1 SEHNR, CDR2 FQNEAQ (reference sequence). Deletions cut 5 bases from V and 10 bases from J, with 12 bases between. The CDR3, as DNA: TGTGCCAGCAGCCCGTGGATGTATCAGTACTTC. It yields the protein CASSPWMYQYF.

V gene TRBV7-9 combines with J gene TRBJ1-2; 8 bases line up with TRBD1. Germline loops: CDR1 SEHNR, CDR2 FQNEAQ (reference sequence). The CDR3 has 13 amino acids. Trimming at V came to 5 bases and at J to 8 bases, leaving 7 bases not matched to a gene. The CDR3 DNA sequence: TGTGCCAGCAGCACCCGCAGGGGGCTCGGCTACACCTTC. It translates to CASSTRRGLGYTF.

The rearrangement joins TRBV5-1 to TRBJ2-6; D is unresolved. This CDR3 region has 16 residues. Between the trimmed V and J ends, which lost 1 base and 0 bases, there was a span of 8 bases. Germline loops: CDR1 SGHRS, CDR2 YFSETQ. CDR3 sequence reads: CASSLPQNSGANVLTF. DNA for the CDR3: TGCGCCAGCAGCTTGCCACAAAACTCTGGGGCCAACGTCCTGACTTTC.

J is TRBJ1-2 and V is TRBV25-1; D possibly corresponds to TRBD1 (6 bases). Trimming pared 4 bases from V and 8 bases from J, leaving 14 bases between. Germline V lookup: CDR1 MGHDK, CDR2 SYGVNS. The CDR3 consists of 13 residues. The chain's CDR3 is CASSAWGAEGYTF. The CDR3 DNA reads as TGTGCCAGCAGTGCCTGGGGGGCAGAAGGCTACACCTTC.

V and J are TRBV3-1 (or the pseudogene TRBV3-2) and TRBJ1-1; D is possibly TRBD1 (6 bases). Per the germline V gene, CDR1 is LGHDT and CDR2 is YNNKEL (reference sequence). The CDR3 extends over 14 amino acids. Trimming pared 3 bases from V and 12 bases from J, leaving 20 bases between. The CDR3 bases are TGTGCCAGCAGCCAGTTGACAGGAGATCCCAGGTCTTTCTTT. Translation gives CASSQLTGDPRSFF.